These T cell receptor beta chains were read from a single sample in a study of shared clonotypes between healthy human individuals. TCRdb keeps only in-frame clones here, not all; method: immunoSEQ multiplex PCR. In the table there are approximately 350,000 clones, 90% to 98% of which are singletons. The specimen was memory CD8+ T cells sorted from blood. These receptors came from a man aged 25 to 40 in good health. Each CDR3 is given with its conserved first and last residue. The D gene is left open where the match is weak. Rows may omit the clone size; those that give it use once, few, many or a size class.

clone_size: NA; j_call: TRBJ2-1; d_call: NA; v_call: TRBV14; cdr3_aa: CASSQDGSGSSYNEQFF; cdr3_nt: TGTGCCAGCAGCCAAGATGGGAGCGGTAGCTCCTACAATGAGCAGTTCTTC
clone_size: NA; j_call: TRBJ2-7; d_call: NA; v_call: TRBV7-9; cdr3_aa: CASSMIAYEQYF; cdr3_nt: TGTGCCAGCAGCATGATCGCATACGAGCAGTACTTC
clone_size: once; j_call: TRBJ2-1; d_call: NA; v_call: TRBV28; cdr3_aa: CASSYVRNEQFF; cdr3_nt: TGTGCCAGCAGTTACGTTAGGAATGAGCAGTTCTTC
clone_size: NA; j_call: TRBJ2-7; d_call: TRBD2; v_call: TRBV28; cdr3_aa: CASSLRDYSSHEQYF; cdr3_nt: TGTGCCAGCAGCCTACGGGACTACTCTTCCCACGAGCAGTACTTC
clone_size: NA; j_call: TRBJ1-2; d_call: TRBD1; v_call: TRBV11-2; cdr3_aa: CASSSTPGQNYGYTF; cdr3_nt: TGTGCCAGCAGCTCGACCCCGGGACAGAACTATGGCTACACCTTC
clone_size: NA; j_call: TRBJ2-3; d_call: TRBD2; v_call: TRBV4-2; cdr3_aa: CASSQASGRGTDTQYF; cdr3_nt: TGTGCCAGCAGCCAGGCCAGCGGGAGAGGAACAGATACGCAGTATTTT
clone_size: NA; j_call: TRBJ2-5; d_call: NA; v_call: TRBV4-2; cdr3_aa: CASSQEWAPGGTQYF; cdr3_nt: TGTGCCAGCAGCCAAGAATGGGCACCCGGTGGGACCCAGTACTTC
clone_size: once; j_call: TRBJ1-1; d_call: NA; v_call: TRBV6-1; cdr3_aa: CASQWTVNTEAFF; cdr3_nt: TGTGCCAGTCAATGGACGGTGAACACTGAAGCTTTCTTT
clone_size: NA; j_call: TRBJ2-3; d_call: NA; v_call: TRBV18; cdr3_aa: CATSSSGTSTDTQYF; cdr3_nt: TGTGCCACCTCAAGTTCAGGGACGAGCACAGATACGCAGTATTTT
clone_size: NA; j_call: TRBJ1-1; d_call: NA; v_call: TRBV29-1; cdr3_aa: CSVDPPGDTEAFF; cdr3_nt: TGCAGCGTTGACCCCCCAGGGGACACTGAAGCTTTCTTT
clone_size: NA; j_call: TRBJ2-7; d_call: NA; v_call: TRBV5-1; cdr3_aa: CASTITGTPYDEQYF; cdr3_nt: TGCGCCAGCACCATAACCGGGACTCCGTACGACGAGCAGTACTTC
clone_size: NA; j_call: TRBJ2-3; d_call: TRBD2; v_call: TRBV6-5; cdr3_aa: CASSWGTSGRGDTQYF; cdr3_nt: TGTGCCAGCAGTTGGGGGACTAGCGGGAGAGGAGATACGCAGTATTTT
clone_size: NA; j_call: TRBJ1-2; d_call: TRBD1; v_call: TRBV12-5; cdr3_aa: CASGDRGHGYTF; cdr3_nt: TGTGCTAGTGGGGACAGGGGGCATGGCTACACCTTC
clone_size: NA; j_call: TRBJ2-1; d_call: TRBD2; v_call: TRBV7-9; cdr3_aa: CASSLWASGLHEQFF; cdr3_nt: TGTGCCAGCAGCTTATGGGCTAGCGGTCTCCATGAGCAGTTCTTC
clone_size: NA; j_call: TRBJ2-1; d_call: NA; v_call: TRBV28; cdr3_aa: CASSLDPSREQFF; cdr3_nt: TGTGCCAGCAGTTTAGACCCCTCACGGGAGCAGTTCTTC
clone_size: NA; j_call: TRBJ2-4; d_call: NA; v_call: TRBV28; cdr3_aa: CASSSEGLAKNIQYF; cdr3_nt: TGTGCCAGCAGTTCCGAGGGGCTAGCCAAAAACATTCAGTACTTC
clone_size: NA; j_call: TRBJ2-4; d_call: TRBD2; v_call: TRBV7-2; cdr3_aa: CASSLSAGAGENIQYF; cdr3_nt: TGTGCCAGCAGCTTATCTGCGGGAGCCGGGGAAAACATTCAGTACTTC
clone_size: NA; j_call: TRBJ1-1; d_call: NA; v_call: TRBV19; cdr3_aa: CASSIKASGRGTEAFF; cdr3_nt: TGTGCCAGTAGTATCAAGGCCTCGGGGAGGGGCACTGAAGCTTTCTTT
clone_size: NA; j_call: TRBJ1-4; d_call: NA; v_call: TRBV18; cdr3_aa: CASTPVLNEKLFF; cdr3_nt: TGTGCCAGCACACCTGTCCTTAATGAAAAACTGTTTTTT
clone_size: NA; j_call: TRBJ2-3; d_call: NA; v_call: TRBV13; cdr3_aa: CASSRGPIAEEITDTQYF; cdr3_nt: TGTGCCAGCAGCCGAGGCCCCATAGCGGAGGAAATCACAGATACGCAGTATTTT
clone_size: NA; j_call: TRBJ1-2; d_call: NA; v_call: TRBV18; cdr3_aa: CASSLDNYYGYTF; cdr3_nt: TGTGCCAGCTCATTGGACAACTACTATGGCTACACCTTC
clone_size: NA; j_call: TRBJ1-4; d_call: NA; v_call: TRBV11-2; cdr3_aa: CASSLGEKLFF; cdr3_nt: TGTGCCAGCAGCTTAGGTGAAAAACTGTTTTTT
clone_size: NA; j_call: TRBJ2-7; d_call: NA; v_call: TRBV6-5; cdr3_aa: CASSYSSRVSYEQYF; cdr3_nt: TGTGCCAGCAGTTACTCGAGTCGGGTCTCCTACGAGCAGTACTTC
clone_size: once; j_call: TRBJ1-6; d_call: NA; v_call: TRBV2; cdr3_aa: CASRGGRAYNSPLHF; cdr3_nt: TGTGCCAGCAGAGGAGGACGGGCGTATAATTCACCCCTCCACTTT
clone_size: NA; j_call: TRBJ2-3; d_call: TRBD2; v_call: TRBV10-3; cdr3_aa: CAISTSGRPYSTDTQYF; cdr3_nt: TGTGCCATCAGTACTAGCGGGAGGCCCTACAGCACAGATACGCAGTATTTT
clone_size: NA; j_call: TRBJ1-2; d_call: NA; v_call: TRBV5-6; cdr3_aa: CASSLVGVSYGYTF; cdr3_nt: TGTGCCAGCAGCTTGGTAGGCGTGAGCTATGGCTACACCTTC
clone_size: once; j_call: TRBJ2-1; d_call: NA; v_call: TRBV7-9; cdr3_aa: CASSLASGHAYNEQFF; cdr3_nt: TGTGCCAGCAGCTTAGCGTCGGGACACGCATACAATGAGCAGTTCTTC
clone_size: NA; j_call: TRBJ2-1; d_call: NA; v_call: TRBV25-1; cdr3_aa: CASRWGLKNEQFF; cdr3_nt: TGTGCCAGCAGGTGGGGACTTAAAAATGAGCAGTTCTTC
clone_size: NA; j_call: TRBJ2-2; d_call: NA; v_call: TRBV19; cdr3_aa: CASSTSYGNTGELFF; cdr3_nt: TGTGCCAGTAGTACTTCTTACGGGAACACCGGGGAGCTGTTTTTT
clone_size: NA; j_call: TRBJ2-1; d_call: NA; v_call: TRBV2; cdr3_aa: CASSEAQGGNEQFF; cdr3_nt: TGTGCCAGCAGTGAAGCCCAGGGGGGAAATGAGCAGTTCTTC
clone_size: NA; j_call: TRBJ1-1; d_call: NA; v_call: TRBV29-1; cdr3_aa: CSVEGQVRTEAFF; cdr3_nt: TGCAGCGTTGAAGGCCAAGTTAGGACTGAAGCTTTCTTT
clone_size: once; j_call: TRBJ2-2; d_call: TRBD1; v_call: TRBV23-1; cdr3_aa: CASSQSFRATGADTGELFF; cdr3_nt: TGCGCCAGCAGTCAATCGTTTAGGGCGACAGGGGCGGACACCGGGGAGCTGTTTTTT
clone_size: NA; j_call: TRBJ2-3; d_call: NA; v_call: TRBV19; cdr3_aa: CASSQEGTDTQYF; cdr3_nt: TGTGCCAGTTCACAGGAAGGCACAGATACGCAGTATTTT
clone_size: NA; j_call: TRBJ2-1; d_call: NA; v_call: TRBV2; cdr3_aa: CASSERTKGLQFF; cdr3_nt: TGTGCCAGCAGTGAAAGGACCAAGGGGTTGCAGTTCTTC
clone_size: NA; j_call: TRBJ2-1; d_call: TRBD2; v_call: TRBV9; cdr3_aa: CASNRAGFNNEQFF; cdr3_nt: TGTGCCAGCAATAGAGCGGGATTTAACAATGAGCAGTTCTTC
clone_size: once; j_call: TRBJ2-2; d_call: NA; v_call: TRBV28; cdr3_aa: CASMRGRELFF; cdr3_nt: TGTGCCAGCATGCGGGGCAGGGAGCTGTTTTTT
clone_size: NA; j_call: TRBJ2-1; d_call: TRBD2; v_call: TRBV7-3; cdr3_aa: CASSWTSGAYNEQFF; cdr3_nt: TGTGCCAGCAGCTGGACTAGCGGGGCCTACAATGAGCAGTTCTTC
clone_size: NA; j_call: TRBJ2-7; d_call: NA; v_call: TRBV6-6; cdr3_aa: CASSTQGFYEQYF; cdr3_nt: TGTGCCAGCAGTACCCAGGGATTCTACGAGCAGTACTTC
clone_size: NA; j_call: TRBJ1-1; d_call: NA; v_call: TRBV28; cdr3_aa: CASSLLGGGNTEAFF; cdr3_nt: TGTGCCAGCAGTCTGCTAGGGGGGGGGAACACTGAAGCTTTCTTT
clone_size: NA; j_call: TRBJ2-5; d_call: NA; v_call: TRBV21-1; cdr3_aa: CASSKKPSRETQYF; cdr3_nt: TGTGCCAGCAGCAAAAAGCCCTCCAGAGAGACCCAGTACTTC
clone_size: NA; j_call: TRBJ1-5; d_call: TRBD1; v_call: TRBV10-3; cdr3_aa: CAISERTGSQPQHF; cdr3_nt: TGTGCCATCAGTGAGCGGACAGGGTCTCAGCCCCAGCATTTT
clone_size: once; j_call: TRBJ2-1; d_call: NA; v_call: TRBV11-3; cdr3_aa: CASSLGSGSYNEQFF; cdr3_nt: TGTGCCAGCAGCTTAGGTAGCGGTTCATACAATGAGCAGTTCTTC
clone_size: NA; j_call: TRBJ2-3; d_call: NA; v_call: TRBV2; cdr3_aa: CASSASAQYF; cdr3_nt: TGTGCCAGCAGTGCTAGTGCGCAGTATTTT
clone_size: NA; j_call: TRBJ1-5; d_call: NA; v_call: TRBV28; cdr3_aa: CASSLLGRDNQPQHF; cdr3_nt: TGTGCCAGCAGTTTACTTGGGAGGGATAATCAGCCCCAGCATTTT
clone_size: NA; j_call: TRBJ2-3; d_call: NA; v_call: TRBV19; cdr3_aa: CASSKARTDTQYF; cdr3_nt: TGTGCCAGTAGTAAAGCGCGCACAGATACGCAGTATTTT
clone_size: NA; j_call: TRBJ1-3; d_call: NA; v_call: TRBV5-6; cdr3_aa: CASSFRQGINTIYF; cdr3_nt: TGTGCCAGCAGCTTCCGCCAGGGGATAAACACCATATATTTT
clone_size: NA; j_call: TRBJ1-5; d_call: NA; v_call: TRBV11-2; cdr3_aa: CASSLVGRSYSNQPQHF; cdr3_nt: TGTGCCAGCAGCTTAGTAGGCAGATCATATAGCAATCAGCCCCAGCATTTT
clone_size: NA; j_call: TRBJ2-5; d_call: NA; v_call: TRBV7-8; cdr3_aa: CASSLDEGRGRETQYF; cdr3_nt: TGTGCCAGCAGCTTAGATGAGGGCCGGGGGAGAGAGACCCAGTACTTC
clone_size: NA; j_call: TRBJ2-7; d_call: TRBD2; v_call: TRBV5-1; cdr3_aa: CASSSGGAREGYEQYF; cdr3_nt: TGCGCCAGCAGCTCAGGGGGGGCGCGGGAGGGCTACGAGCAGTACTTC
clone_size: once; j_call: TRBJ1-1; d_call: NA; v_call: TRBV10-3; cdr3_aa: CAISGAGDTEAFF; cdr3_nt: TGTGCCATCAGTGGGGCAGGGGACACTGAAGCTTTCTTT
clone_size: NA; j_call: TRBJ2-7; d_call: TRBD2; v_call: TRBV10-3; cdr3_aa: CAISDSTSAYSYEQYF; cdr3_nt: TGTGCCATCAGTGACTCTACTAGCGCCTACTCCTACGAGCAGTACTTC
clone_size: NA; j_call: TRBJ2-3; d_call: NA; v_call: TRBV2; cdr3_aa: CASNFRDTTDTQYF; cdr3_nt: TGTGCCAGCAATTTCCGGGACACAACAGATACGCAGTATTTT
clone_size: NA; j_call: TRBJ2-7; d_call: NA; v_call: TRBV4-2; cdr3_aa: CASSLERGYEQYF; cdr3_nt: TGTGCCAGCAGCCTCGAGAGGGGTTACGAGCAGTACTTC
clone_size: NA; j_call: TRBJ1-1; d_call: NA; v_call: TRBV5-1; cdr3_aa: CASSYRRSGTEAFF; cdr3_nt: TGCGCCAGCAGTTACAGGCGCTCAGGAACTGAAGCTTTCTTT
clone_size: NA; j_call: TRBJ2-2; d_call: NA; v_call: TRBV11-3; cdr3_aa: CASRHTTNTGELFF; cdr3_nt: TGTGCCAGCAGACATACTACGAACACCGGGGAGCTGTTTTTT
clone_size: NA; j_call: TRBJ2-7; d_call: TRBD2; v_call: TRBV10-2; cdr3_aa: CASSDFASGRSANEQYF; cdr3_nt: TGCGCCAGCAGTGATTTCGCTAGCGGGAGATCGGCCAACGAGCAGTACTTC
clone_size: NA; j_call: TRBJ2-1; d_call: TRBD2; v_call: TRBV27; cdr3_aa: CASSHGGLAGGGEQFF; cdr3_nt: TGTGCCAGCAGCCACGGTGGGCTAGCGGGAGGCGGTGAGCAGTTCTTC
clone_size: NA; j_call: TRBJ2-5; d_call: TRBD2; v_call: TRBV7-9; cdr3_aa: CASSSELAGQETQYF; cdr3_nt: TGTGCCAGCAGCTCAGAACTAGCGGGTCAAGAGACCCAGTACTTC